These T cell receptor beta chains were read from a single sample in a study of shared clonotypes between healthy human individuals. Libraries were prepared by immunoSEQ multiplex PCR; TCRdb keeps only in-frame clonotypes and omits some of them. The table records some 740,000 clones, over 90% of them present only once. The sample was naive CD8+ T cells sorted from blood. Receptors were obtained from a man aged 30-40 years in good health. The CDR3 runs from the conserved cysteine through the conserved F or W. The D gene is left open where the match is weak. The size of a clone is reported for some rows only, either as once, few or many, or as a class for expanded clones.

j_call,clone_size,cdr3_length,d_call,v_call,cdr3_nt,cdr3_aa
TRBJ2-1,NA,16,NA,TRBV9,TGTGCCAGCAGCACGAGGGCTTCCCCCGGTTTTAGTGAGCAGTTCTTC,CASSTRASPGFSEQFF
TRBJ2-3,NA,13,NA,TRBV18,TGTGCCAGCTCACCCCTCCCCAGAGATACGCAGTATTTT,CASSPLPRDTQYF
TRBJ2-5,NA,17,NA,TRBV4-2,TGTGCCAGCAGCCATCCCGGACAGAGGTATTTCCAAGAGACCCAGTACTTC,CASSHPGQRYFQETQYF
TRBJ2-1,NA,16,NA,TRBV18,TGTGCCAGCTCAGCCAAATCTAGCGCGTCCTACAATGAGCAGTTCTTC,CASSAKSSASYNEQFF
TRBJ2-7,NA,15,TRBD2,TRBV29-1,TGCAGCGTTGAGAGTAGCGGGAGGGCCGTTCACGAGCAGTACTTC,CSVESSGRAVHEQYF
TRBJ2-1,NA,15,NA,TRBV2,TGTGCCAGCAGTGAAAGGTTATTAGGTTCTGATGAGCAGTTCTTC,CASSERLLGSDEQFF
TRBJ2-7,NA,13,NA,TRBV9,TGTGCCAGCAGCGTAGCTATTTTGGACGAGCAGTACTTC,CASSVAILDEQYF
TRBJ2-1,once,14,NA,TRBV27,TGTGCCAGCAACCCTGGGGTAGTTTTAAATGAGCAGTTCTTC,CASNPGVVLNEQFF
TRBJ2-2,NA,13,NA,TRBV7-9,TGTGCCAGCAGCACGTCTAACACCGGGGAGCTGTTTTTT,CASSTSNTGELFF
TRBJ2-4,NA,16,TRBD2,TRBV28,TGTGCCAGCAGTTCCCTAGCGGCCAGAGAGGAAAACATTCAGTACTTC,CASSSLAAREENIQYF
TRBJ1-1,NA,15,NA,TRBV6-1,TGTGCCAGCAGTGCTTGGGGCGCGGGGAACACTGAAGCTTTCTTT,CASSAWGAGNTEAFF
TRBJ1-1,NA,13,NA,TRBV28,TGTGCCAGCAGTTTTAGCTTCAAAACTGAAGCTTTCTTT,CASSFSFKTEAFF
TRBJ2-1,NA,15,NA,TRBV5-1,TGCGCCAGCAGCTTGAGCCAGAGCTCCTACAATGAGCAGTTCTTC,CASSLSQSSYNEQFF
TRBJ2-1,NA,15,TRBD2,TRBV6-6,TGTGCCAGCAGTTACGGTACTAGCGGGATATATGAGCAGTTCTTC,CASSYGTSGIYEQFF
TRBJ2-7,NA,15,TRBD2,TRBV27,TGTGCCAGCAGTTTATCAAGCGGGAATATCTACGAGCAGTACTTC,CASSLSSGNIYEQYF
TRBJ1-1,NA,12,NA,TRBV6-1,TGTGCCAGCTCCTGGGGGGGCACTGAAGCTTTCTTT,CASSWGGTEAFF
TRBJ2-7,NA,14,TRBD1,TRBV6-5,TGTGCCAGCAGTTACCGGGACAGGGTCTACGAGCAGTACTTC,CASSYRDRVYEQYF
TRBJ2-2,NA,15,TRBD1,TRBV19,TGTGCCAGTAGTCCGTCAACAGGGGTGGCCGGGGAGCTGTTTTTT,CASSPSTGVAGELFF
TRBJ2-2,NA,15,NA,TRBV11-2,TGTGCCAGCAGCTCGCTGCAGAGGAACACCGGGGAGCTGTTTTTT,CASSSLQRNTGELFF
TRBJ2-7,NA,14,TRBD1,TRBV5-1,TGCGCCAGCAGCTTGGGACAGGGGGGATACGAGCAGTACTTC,CASSLGQGGYEQYF
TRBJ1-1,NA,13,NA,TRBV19,TGTGCCAGTACCCCGGGGGCTGGCACTGAAGCTTTCTTT,CASTPGAGTEAFF
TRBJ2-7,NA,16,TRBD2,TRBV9,TGTGCCAGCAGCGTTGAGGGACTAGCGGGAGTCTACGAGCAGTACTTC,CASSVEGLAGVYEQYF
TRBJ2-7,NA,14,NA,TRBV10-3,TGTGCCATCAGTGAGTCGAGTCAGGATGACGAGCAGTACTTC,CAISESSQDDEQYF
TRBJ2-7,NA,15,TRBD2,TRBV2,TGTGCCAGCAGTGACCCCCCTAGCGGATCCTACGAGCAGTACTTC,CASSDPPSGSYEQYF
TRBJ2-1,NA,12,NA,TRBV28,TGTGCCAGCAGCTGGGGGGGCGTTGAGCAGTTCTTC,CASSWGGVEQFF
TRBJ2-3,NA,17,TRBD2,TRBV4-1,TGCGCCAGCAGCCAACGACTAGCGGGAGAGCTTGAAGATACGCAGTATTTT,CASSQRLAGELEDTQYF
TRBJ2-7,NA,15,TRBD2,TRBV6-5,TGTGCCAGCAGTTACACTAGCGGGATTCAACACGAGCAGTACTTC,CASSYTSGIQHEQYF
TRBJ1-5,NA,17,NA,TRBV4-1,TGCGCCAGCAGCCAAGGTCCCCACCACAGGGACAATCAGCCCCAGCATTTT,CASSQGPHHRDNQPQHF
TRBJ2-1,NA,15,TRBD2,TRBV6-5,TGTGCCAGCAGTACACTAGCGGGAGGCTCCCATGAGCAGTTCTTC,CASSTLAGGSHEQFF
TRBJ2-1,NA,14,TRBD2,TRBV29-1,TGCAGCGTTGGGCGGGAGGGTACCTACAATGAGCAGTTCTTC,CSVGREGTYNEQFF
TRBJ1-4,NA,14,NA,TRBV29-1,TGCAGCGTTGCAGGGGTCCTGGGTAATGAAAAACTGTTTTTT,CSVAGVLGNEKLFF
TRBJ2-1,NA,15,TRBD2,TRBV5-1,TGCGCCAGCAGCTTGTCGGGAGGAAGTTACAATGAGCAGTTCTTC,CASSLSGGSYNEQFF
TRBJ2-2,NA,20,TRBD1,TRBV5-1,TGCGCCAGCAGCCTGATCCCCATGGAGATCCAGGGGGCCTCGGCCGGGGAGCTGTTTTTT,CASSLIPMEIQGASAGELFF
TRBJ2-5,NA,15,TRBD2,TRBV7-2,TGTGCCAGCAGCATCGGACTAGCGGGTAGGGAGACCCAGTACTTC,CASSIGLAGRETQYF
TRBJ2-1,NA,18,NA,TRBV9,TGTGCCAGCAGCGTGTTAGAGGGCGGCGGGCTTTTTTACAATGAGCAGTTCTTC,CASSVLEGGGLFYNEQFF
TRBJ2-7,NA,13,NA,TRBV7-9,TGTGCCAGCAGCAGAGAACTAGGTTACGAGCAGTACTTC,CASSRELGYEQYF
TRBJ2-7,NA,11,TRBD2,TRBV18,TGTGCCAGCTCACCGGGGGGGGAGCAGTACTTC,CASSPGGEQYF